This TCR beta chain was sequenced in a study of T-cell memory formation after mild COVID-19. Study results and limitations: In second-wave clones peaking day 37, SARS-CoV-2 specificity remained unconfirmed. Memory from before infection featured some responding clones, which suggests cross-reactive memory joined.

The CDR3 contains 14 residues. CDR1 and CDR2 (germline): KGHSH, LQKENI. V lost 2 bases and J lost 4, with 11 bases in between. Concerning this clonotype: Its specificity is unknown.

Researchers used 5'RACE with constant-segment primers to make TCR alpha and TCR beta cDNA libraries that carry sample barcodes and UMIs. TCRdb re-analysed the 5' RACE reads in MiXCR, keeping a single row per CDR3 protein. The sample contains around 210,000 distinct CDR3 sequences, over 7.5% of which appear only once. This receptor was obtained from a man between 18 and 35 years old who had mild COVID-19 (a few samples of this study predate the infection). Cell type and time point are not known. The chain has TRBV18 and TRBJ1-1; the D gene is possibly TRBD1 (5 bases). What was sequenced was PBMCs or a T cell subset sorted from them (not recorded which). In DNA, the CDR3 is TGTGCCAGCTCACCAGGGGGGTATGGCACTGAAGCTTTCTTT. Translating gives CASSPGGYGTEAFF.